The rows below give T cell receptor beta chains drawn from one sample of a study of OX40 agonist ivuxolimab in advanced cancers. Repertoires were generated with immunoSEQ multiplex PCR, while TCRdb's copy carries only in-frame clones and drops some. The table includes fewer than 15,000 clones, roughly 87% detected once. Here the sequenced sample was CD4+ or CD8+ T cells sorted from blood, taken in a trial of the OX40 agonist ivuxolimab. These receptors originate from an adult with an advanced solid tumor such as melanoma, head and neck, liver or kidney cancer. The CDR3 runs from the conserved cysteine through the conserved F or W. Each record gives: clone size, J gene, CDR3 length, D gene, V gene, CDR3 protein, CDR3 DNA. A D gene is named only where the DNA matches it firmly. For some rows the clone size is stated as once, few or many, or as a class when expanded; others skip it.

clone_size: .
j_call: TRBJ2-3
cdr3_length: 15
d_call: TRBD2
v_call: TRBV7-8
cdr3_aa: CASSPDSGGTDTQYF
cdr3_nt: TGTGCCAGCAGCCCTGATAGCGGGGGGACAGATACGCAGTATTTT

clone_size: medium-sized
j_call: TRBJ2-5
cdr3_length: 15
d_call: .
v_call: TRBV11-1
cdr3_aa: CASSLWGGRAETQYF
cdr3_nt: TGTGCCAGCAGCTTATGGGGGGGCCGAGCGGAGACCCAGTACTTC

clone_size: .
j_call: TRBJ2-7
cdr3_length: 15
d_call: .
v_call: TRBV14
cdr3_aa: CASSQVAGKKEEQYF
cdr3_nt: TGTGCCAGCAGCCAAGTGGCAGGGAAAAAGGAGGAGCAGTACTTC

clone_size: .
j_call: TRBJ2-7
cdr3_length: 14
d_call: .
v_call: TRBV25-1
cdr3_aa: CASTHVGALYEQYF
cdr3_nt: TGTGCCAGCACCCACGTGGGGGCCCTCTACGAGCAGTACTTC

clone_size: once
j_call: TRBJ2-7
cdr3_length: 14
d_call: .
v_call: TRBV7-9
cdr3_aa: CASSSPKSSYEQYF
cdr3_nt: TGTGCCAGCAGCTCCCCAAAAAGTTCCTACGAGCAGTACTTC

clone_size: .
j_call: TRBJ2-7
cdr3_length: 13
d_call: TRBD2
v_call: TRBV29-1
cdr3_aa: CSARLAETYEQYF
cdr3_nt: TGCAGCGCACGACTAGCGGAGACTTACGAGCAGTACTTC

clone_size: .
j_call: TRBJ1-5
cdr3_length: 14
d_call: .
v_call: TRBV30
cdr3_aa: CAWSATNSNQPQHF
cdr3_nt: TGTGCCTGGAGTGCGACAAATAGCAATCAGCCCCAGCATTTT

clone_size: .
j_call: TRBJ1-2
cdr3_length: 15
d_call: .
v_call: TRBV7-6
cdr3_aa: CASSLETAGRDGYTF
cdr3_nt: TGTGCCAGCAGCTTAGAAACAGCAGGGAGGGATGGCTACACCTTC

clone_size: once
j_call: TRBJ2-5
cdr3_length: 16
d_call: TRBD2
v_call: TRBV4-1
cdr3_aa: CASSPPGLEYQETQYF
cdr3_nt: TGCGCCAGCAGCCCGCCGGGACTAGAGTACCAAGAGACCCAGTACTTC

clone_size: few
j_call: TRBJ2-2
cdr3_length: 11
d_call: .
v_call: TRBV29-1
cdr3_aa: CSVKLVGELFF
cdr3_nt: TGCAGCGTTAAGTTGGTCGGGGAGCTGTTTTTT

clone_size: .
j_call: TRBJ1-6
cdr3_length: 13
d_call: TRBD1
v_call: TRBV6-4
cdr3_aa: CASSDSVTGSLHF
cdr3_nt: TGTGCCAGCAGTGACTCAGTGACAGGGTCCCTCCACTTT

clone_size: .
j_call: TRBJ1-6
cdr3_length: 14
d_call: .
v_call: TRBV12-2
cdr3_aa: CASRLGQGDSPLHF
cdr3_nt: TGTGCAAGTCGCTTAGGCCAGGGGGATTCACCCCTCCACTTT

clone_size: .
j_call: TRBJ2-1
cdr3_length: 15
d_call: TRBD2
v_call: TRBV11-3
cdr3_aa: CASSSPSGIYNEQFF
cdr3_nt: TGTGCCAGCAGCTCACCTAGCGGGATTTACAATGAGCAGTTCTTC

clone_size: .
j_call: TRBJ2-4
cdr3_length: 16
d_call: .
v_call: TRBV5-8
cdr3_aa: CASSLAAALAKNIQYF
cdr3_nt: TGTGCCAGCAGCTTGGCAGCGGCCCTAGCCAAAAACATTCAGTACTTC

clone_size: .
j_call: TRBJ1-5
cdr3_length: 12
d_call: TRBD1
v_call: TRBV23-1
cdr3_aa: CASGQGGQPQHF
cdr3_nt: TGCGCCAGCGGCCAGGGGGGTCAGCCCCAGCATTTT

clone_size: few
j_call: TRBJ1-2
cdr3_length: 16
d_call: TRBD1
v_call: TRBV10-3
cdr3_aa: CAISESRTGYNYGYTF
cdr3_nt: TGTGCCATCAGTGAGTCCCGGACAGGGTACAACTATGGCTACACCTTC

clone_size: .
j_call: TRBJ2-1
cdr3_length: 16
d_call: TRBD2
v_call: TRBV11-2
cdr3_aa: CASSSWGTSGSGEQFF
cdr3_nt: TGTGCCAGCAGCTCCTGGGGGACTAGCGGGAGTGGTGAGCAGTTCTTC

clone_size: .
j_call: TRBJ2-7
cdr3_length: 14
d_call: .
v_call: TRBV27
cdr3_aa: CASSTRDNSYEQYF
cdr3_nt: TGTGCCAGCAGTACACGGGACAACTCCTACGAGCAGTACTTC

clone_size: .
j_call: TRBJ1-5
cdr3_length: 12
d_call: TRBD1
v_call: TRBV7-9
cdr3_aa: CASSLAGQSQHF
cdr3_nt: TGTGCCAGCAGCTTAGCGGGACAGTCCCAGCATTTT

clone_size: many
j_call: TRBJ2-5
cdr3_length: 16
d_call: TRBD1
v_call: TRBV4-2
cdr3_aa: CASSQDLGTGAETQYF
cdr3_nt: TGTGCCAGCAGCCAAGATCTCGGGACAGGGGCGGAGACCCAGTACTTC

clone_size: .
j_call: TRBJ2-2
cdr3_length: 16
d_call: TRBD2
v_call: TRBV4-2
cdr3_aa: CASSHVAGGSTGELFF
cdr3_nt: TGTGCCAGCAGCCACGTAGCGGGGGGGTCCACCGGGGAGCTGTTTTTT

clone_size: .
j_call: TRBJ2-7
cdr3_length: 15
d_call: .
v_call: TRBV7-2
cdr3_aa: CASSQDWDGRDEQYF
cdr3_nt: TGCGCCAGCAGCCAAGATTGGGACGGAAGGGACGAGCAGTACTTC

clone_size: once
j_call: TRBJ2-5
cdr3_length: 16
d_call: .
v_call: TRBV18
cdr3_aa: CASSLRGRRLGETQYF
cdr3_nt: TGTGCCAGCTCACTACGGGGACGGCGTCTCGGAGAGACCCAGTACTTC

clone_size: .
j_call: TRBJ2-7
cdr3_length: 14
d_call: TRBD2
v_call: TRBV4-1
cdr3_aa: CASSAPTSPYEQYF
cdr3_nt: TGCGCCAGCAGCGCACCGACTAGCCCCTACGAGCAGTACTTC

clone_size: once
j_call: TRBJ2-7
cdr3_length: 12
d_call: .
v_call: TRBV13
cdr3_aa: CASRGGRYEQYF
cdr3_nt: TGTGCCAGCAGGGGGGGACGCTACGAGCAGTACTTC

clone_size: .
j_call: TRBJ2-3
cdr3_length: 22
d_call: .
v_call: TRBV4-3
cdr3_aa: CASSPIAKITGGLQMDTDTQYF
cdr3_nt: TGCGCCAGCAGCCCTATCGCGAAGATCACCGGGGGGCTTCAGATGGACACAGATACGCAGTATTTT

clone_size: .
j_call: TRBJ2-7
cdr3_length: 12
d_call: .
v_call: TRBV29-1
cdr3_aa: CSVSGGRYEQYF
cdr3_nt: TGCAGCGTATCCGGGGGGCGCTACGAGCAGTACTTC

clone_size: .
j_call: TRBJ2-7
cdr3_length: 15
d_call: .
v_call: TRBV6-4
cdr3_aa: CASSSQTGALYEQYF
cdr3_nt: TGTGCCAGCAGTTCCCAGACAGGAGCCCTCTACGAGCAGTACTTC

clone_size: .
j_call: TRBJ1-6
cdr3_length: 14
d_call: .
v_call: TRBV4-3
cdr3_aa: CASSQDRNPSPLHF
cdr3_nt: TGCGCCAGCAGCCAAGACAGGAACCCATCACCCCTCCACTTT

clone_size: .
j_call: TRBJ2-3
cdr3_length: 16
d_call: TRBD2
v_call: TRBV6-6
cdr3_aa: CASSYGLAGGPDTQYF
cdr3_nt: TGTGCCAGCAGTTACGGACTAGCGGGAGGGCCAGATACGCAGTATTTT

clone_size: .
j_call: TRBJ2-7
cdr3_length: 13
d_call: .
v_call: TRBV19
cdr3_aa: CASSTYANYEQYF
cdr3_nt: TGTGCCAGCTCCACGTACGCGAACTACGAGCAGTACTTC

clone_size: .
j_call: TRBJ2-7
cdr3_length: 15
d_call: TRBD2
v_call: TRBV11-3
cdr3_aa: CASSLTSGELGEQYF
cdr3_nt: TGTGCCAGCAGCTTGACTAGCGGGGAGCTAGGGGAGCAGTACTTC

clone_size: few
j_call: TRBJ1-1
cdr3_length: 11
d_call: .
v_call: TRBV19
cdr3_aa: CASSIGPEAFF
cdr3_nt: TGTGCCAGTAGTATAGGTCCTGAAGCTTTCTTT

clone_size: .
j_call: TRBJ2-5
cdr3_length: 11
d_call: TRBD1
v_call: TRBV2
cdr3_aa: CASRNPGQEYF
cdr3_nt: TGTGCCAGCAGAAACCCGGGACAGGAGTACTTC

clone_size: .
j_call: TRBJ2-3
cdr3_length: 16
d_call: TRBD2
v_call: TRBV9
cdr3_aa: CASSSEAGGPTDTQYF
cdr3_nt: TGTGCCAGCAGCTCAGAAGCGGGGGGGCCCACAGATACGCAGTATTTT

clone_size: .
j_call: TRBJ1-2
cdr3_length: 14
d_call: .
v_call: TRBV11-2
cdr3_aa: CASSLGSQNYGYTF
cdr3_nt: TGTGCCAGCAGCTTAGGAAGTCAGAACTATGGCTACACCTTC

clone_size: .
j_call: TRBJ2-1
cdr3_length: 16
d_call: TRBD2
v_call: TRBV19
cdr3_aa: CASSILAGGPANEQFF
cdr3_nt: TGTGCCAGTAGTATCCTAGCGGGAGGGCCGGCGAATGAGCAGTTCTTC